This entry describes one TCR beta chain. What it binds is not known. At one of its ends the junction is not consistent with the germline gene, which may arise from a read error. Germline V gene data show CDR1 as SSHAT and CDR2 as FNYEAQ (reference sequence). CDR3 length equals 15 residues. The record originates from a study of breast tumors, draining lymph nodes, adjacent tissues. Each CDR3 protein is one row after TCRdb ran MiXCR on the multiplex PCR reads. The top ten hold around 1.5% of the sample, which has about 230,000 distinct CDR3 sequences, roughly 32% seen once. Samples came from axillary lymph nodes draining the breast cancer. Study-wide points: Compared with lymph nodes, tumors were less diverse; compared with nontumor tissue, more. Most tumor T cells seemingly derive from lymph node, then expand in tumor.

This TCR was sampled from a female donor with breast cancer. Some clones in this sample may be carry-over from other donors' samples. The rearrangement joins TRBV7-7 to TRBJ1-4, with a tentative D call TRBD1 (6 bases). Material: axillary lymph node tissue. The CDR3 protein is CASSLRTVSNEKLFF. CDR3 nucleotide sequence: TGTGCTAGCAGCTTAAGGACAGTCTCTAATGAAAAACTGTTTTTT.